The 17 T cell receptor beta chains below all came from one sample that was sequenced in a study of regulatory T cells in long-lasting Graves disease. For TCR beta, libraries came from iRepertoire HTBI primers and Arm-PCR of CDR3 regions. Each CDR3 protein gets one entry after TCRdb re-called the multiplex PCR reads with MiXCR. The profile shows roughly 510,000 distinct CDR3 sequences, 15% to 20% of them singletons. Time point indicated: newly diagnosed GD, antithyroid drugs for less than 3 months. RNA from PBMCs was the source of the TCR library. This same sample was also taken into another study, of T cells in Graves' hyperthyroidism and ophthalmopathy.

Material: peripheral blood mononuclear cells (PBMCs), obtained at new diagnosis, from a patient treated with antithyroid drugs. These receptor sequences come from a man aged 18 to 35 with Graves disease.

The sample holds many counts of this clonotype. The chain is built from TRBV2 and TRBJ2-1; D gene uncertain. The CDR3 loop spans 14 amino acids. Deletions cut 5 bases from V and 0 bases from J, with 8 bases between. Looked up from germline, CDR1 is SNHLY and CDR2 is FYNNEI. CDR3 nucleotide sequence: TGTGCCAGCAGTCCCGACCGCTCCTACAATGAGCAGTTCTTC. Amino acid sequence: CASSPDRSYNEQFF.

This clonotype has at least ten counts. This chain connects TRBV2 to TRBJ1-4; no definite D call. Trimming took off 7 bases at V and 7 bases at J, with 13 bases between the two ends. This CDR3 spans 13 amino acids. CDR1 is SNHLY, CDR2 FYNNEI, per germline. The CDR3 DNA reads TGTGCCAGCAAGGAGACGTGGGGTGAAAAACTGTTTTTT. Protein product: CASKETWGEKLFF.

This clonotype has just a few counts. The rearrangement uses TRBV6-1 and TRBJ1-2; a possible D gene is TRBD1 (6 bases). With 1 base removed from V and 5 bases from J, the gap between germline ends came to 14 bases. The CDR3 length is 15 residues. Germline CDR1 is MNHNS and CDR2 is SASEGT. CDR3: CASSEDLGADYGYTF. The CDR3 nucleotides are TGTGCCAGCAGTGAAGATCTGGGGGCGGATTATGGCTACACCTTC.

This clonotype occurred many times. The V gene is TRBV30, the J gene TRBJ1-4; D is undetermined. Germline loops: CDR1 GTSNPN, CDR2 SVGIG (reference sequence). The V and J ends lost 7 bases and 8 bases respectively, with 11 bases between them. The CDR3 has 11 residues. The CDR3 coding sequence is TGTGCCTCCGACTCTTACGAAAAACTGTTTTTT. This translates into CASDSYEKLFF.

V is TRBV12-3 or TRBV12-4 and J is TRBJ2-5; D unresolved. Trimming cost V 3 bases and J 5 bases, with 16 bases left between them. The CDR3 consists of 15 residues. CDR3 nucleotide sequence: TGTGCCAGCAGTTTTCCCCGATCGCTGGAGGAGACCCAGTACTTC. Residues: CASSFPRSLEETQYF.

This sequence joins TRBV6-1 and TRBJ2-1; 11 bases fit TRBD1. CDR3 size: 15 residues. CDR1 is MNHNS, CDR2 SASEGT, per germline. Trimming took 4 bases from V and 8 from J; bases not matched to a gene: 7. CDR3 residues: CASSVLAGQGDEQFF. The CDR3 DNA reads TGTGCCAGCAGTGTTCTAGCGGGACAGGGGGATGAGCAGTTCTTC.

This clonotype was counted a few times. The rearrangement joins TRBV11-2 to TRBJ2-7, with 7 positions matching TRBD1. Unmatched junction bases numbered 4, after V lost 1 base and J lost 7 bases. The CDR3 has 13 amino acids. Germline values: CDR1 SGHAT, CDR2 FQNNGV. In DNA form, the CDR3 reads TGTGCCAGCAGCTTAGCGAGGGGGCAAGAGCAGTACTTC. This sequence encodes CASSLARGQEQYF. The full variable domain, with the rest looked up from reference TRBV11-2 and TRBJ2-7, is EAGVAQSPRYKIIEKRQSVAFWCNPISGHATLYWYQQILGQGPKLLIQFQNNGVVDDSQLPKDRFSAERLKGVDSTLKIQPAKLEDSAVYLCASSLARGQEQYFGPGTRLTVT.

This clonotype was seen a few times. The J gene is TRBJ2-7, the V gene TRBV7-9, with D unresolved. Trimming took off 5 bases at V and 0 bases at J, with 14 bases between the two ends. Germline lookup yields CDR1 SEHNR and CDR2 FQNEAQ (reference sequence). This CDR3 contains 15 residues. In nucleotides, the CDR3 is TGTGCCAGCAGCCTCTTGGCCCGGAGCTCCTACGAGCAGTACTTC. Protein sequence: CASSLLARSSYEQYF.

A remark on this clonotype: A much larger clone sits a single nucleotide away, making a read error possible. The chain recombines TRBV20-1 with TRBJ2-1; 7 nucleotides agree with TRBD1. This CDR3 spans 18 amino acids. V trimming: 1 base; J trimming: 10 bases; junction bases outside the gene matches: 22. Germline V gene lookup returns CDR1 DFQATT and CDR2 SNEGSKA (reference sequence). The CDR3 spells CSARGTGQVGLGGYEQFF. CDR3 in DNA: TGCAGTGCTAGAGGGACGGGTCAGGTCGGGTTAGGGGGCTACGAGCAGTTCTTC.

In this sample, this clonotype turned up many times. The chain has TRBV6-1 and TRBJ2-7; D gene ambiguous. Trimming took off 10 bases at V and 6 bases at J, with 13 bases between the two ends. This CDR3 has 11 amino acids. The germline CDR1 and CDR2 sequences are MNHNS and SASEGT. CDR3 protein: CAIRPVREQYF. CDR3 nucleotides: TGTGCCATTCGCCCGGTACGCGAGCAGTACTTC.

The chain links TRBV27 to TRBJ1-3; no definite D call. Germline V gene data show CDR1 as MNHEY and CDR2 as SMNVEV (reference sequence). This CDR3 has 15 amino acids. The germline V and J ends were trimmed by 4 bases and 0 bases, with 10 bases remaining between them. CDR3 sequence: CASSSLDTSGNTIYF. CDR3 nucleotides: TGTGCCAGCAGTTCGCTCGACACCTCTGGAAACACCATATATTTT.

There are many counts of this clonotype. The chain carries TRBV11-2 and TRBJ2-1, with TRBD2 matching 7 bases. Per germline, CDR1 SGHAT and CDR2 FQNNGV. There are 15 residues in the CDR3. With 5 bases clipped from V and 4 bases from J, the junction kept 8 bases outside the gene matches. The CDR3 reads CASSMGGSYYNEQFF. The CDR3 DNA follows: TGTGCCAGCAGCATGGGAGGGAGCTATTACAATGAGCAGTTCTTC.

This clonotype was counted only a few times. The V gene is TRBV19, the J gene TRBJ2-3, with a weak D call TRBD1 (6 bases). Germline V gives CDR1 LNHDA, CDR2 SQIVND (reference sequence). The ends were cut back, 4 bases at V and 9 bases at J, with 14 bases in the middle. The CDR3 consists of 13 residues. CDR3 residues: CASSRQERGTQYF. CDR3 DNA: TGTGCCAGTAGTAGACAGGAACGAGGGACGCAGTATTTT.

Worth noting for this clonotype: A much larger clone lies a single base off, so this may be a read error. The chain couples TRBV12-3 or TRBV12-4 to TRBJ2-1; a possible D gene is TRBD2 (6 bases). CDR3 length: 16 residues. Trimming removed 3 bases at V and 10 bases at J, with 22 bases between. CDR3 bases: TGTGCCAGCAGTTTGATATTGGGGCAGGCGGAGGGCGAGCAGTTCTTC. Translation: CASSLILGQAEGEQFF.

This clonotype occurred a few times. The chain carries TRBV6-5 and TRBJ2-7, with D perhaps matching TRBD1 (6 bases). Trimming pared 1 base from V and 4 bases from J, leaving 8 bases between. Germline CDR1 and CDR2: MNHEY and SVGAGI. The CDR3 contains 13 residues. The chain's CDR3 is CASSYFRGYEQYF. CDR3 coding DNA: TGTGCCAGCAGTTACTTCAGGGGTTACGAGCAGTACTTC.

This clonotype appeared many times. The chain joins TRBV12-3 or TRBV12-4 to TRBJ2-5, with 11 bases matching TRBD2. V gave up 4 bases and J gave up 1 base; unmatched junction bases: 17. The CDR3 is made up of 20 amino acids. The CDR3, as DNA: TGTGCCAGCAGTTCCCGGGATCTACTAAGACTAGCGGGGTCCCAAGAGACCCAGTACTTC. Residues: CASSSRDLLRLAGSQETQYF.

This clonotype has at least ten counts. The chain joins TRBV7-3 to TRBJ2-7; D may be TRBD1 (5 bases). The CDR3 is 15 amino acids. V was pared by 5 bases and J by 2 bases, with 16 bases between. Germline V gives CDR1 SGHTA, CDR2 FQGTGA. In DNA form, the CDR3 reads TGTGCCAGCAGCCGAGGACCGGACAAGACCTACGAGCAGTACTTC. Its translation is CASSRGPDKTYEQYF.